Shown below are 10 T cell receptor beta chains from a single sample sequenced in a study of cytomegalovirus exposure and HLA in healthy donors. The PCR had 60 Vbeta and 13 Jbeta primers. TCRdb keeps only in-frame clones here, not all; method: immunoSEQ multiplex PCR. Here the sample spans roughly 150,000 clones, around 66% being singletons. Sample: PBMCs. The receptors stem from a woman in her thirties in good health and CMV-seropositive.

This clone was seen more than once but under ten times. This chain uses TRBV6-1 with TRBJ1-5, with 10 bases matching TRBD1. Germline lookup yields CDR1 MNHNS and CDR2 SASEGT. This CDR3 is built from 15 residues. Trimming removed 6 bases from V and 2 bases from J; junction bases left unmatched: 4. The CDR3 nucleotides are TGTGCCAGCAGCCAGACAGGGGGCGGCAATCAGCCCCAGCATTTT. Residues: CASSQTGGGNQPQHF.

This clone appeared a few times. CDR3 sequence reads: CASSYWGGVGVGYTF. CDR3 DNA: TGTGCCAGTAGCTACTGGGGGGGTGTCGGCGTTGGCTACACCTTC. This rearrangement joins TRBV19 to TRBJ1-2; D perhaps matches TRBD1 (5 bases). The V and J ends lost 6 bases and 7 bases respectively, with 21 bases between them. This CDR3 spans 15 amino acids. Germline CDR1 is LNHDA and CDR2 is SQIVND (reference sequence).

The V gene is TRBV28, the J gene TRBJ2-1; 9 positions match TRBD1. The germline V gene has CDR1 MDHEN and CDR2 SYDVKM. The junction had 4 bases not matched to a gene; V was cut back by 6 bases and J by 7 bases. The CDR3 has 13 residues. CDR3 amino acids: CASRGTGRNEQFF. CDR3 DNA: TGTGCCAGCAGGGGGACAGGGAGGAATGAGCAGTTCTTC.

This clone has a handful of counts. This sequence joins TRBV2 and TRBJ1-2, with 7 bases lining up with TRBD1. Germline-derived CDR1 and CDR2 are SNHLY and FYNNEI. V lost 6 bases and J lost 3; bases outside the gene matches: 4. The CDR3 runs 13 residues. The chain's CDR3 is CASRGQDYYGYTF. CDR3 coding DNA: TGTGCCAGCAGAGGACAGGATTACTATGGCTACACCTTC.

The chain joins TRBV29-1 to TRBJ1-5; D not certain. Trimming took 4 bases from V and 0 from J, leaving 13 bases between them. The germline V gene has CDR1 SQVTM and CDR2 ANQGSEA. The CDR3 covers 15 residues. The CDR3 loop is CSVVSTGSSNQPQHF. DNA of the CDR3: TGCAGCGTTGTTTCGACGGGTAGTAGCAATCAGCCCCAGCATTTT.

CDR3: CASRGGRNTEAFF. CDR3 bases: TGTGCCAGCAGGGGGGGTCGCAACACTGAAGCTTTCTTT. The rearrangement joins TRBV6-5 to TRBJ1-1; a possible D gene is TRBD1 (5 bases). Trimming cost V 6 bases and J 2 bases, with 10 bases left between them. Germline values: CDR1 MNHEY, CDR2 SVGAGI. There are 13 residues in the CDR3.

V gene TRBV7-9 combines with J gene TRBJ1-2; 8 positions match TRBD1. V gave up 5 bases and J gave up 7 bases; unmatched junction bases: 15. Germline CDR1 SEHNR, CDR2 FQNEAQ (reference sequence). The CDR3 has 16 residues. In DNA, the CDR3 is TGTGCCAGCAGCACTATTATCGGGGACAGGCTGGCTGGCTACACCTTC. Its translation: CASSTIIGDRLAGYTF.

Turning to this clone: A read error may produce the germline difference seen at one junction end. DNA for the CDR3: TGTGCCAGCAGTGGACAGGGCGGATTCAGCAATCAGCCCCGGCATTTT. It specifies CASSGQGGFSNQPRHF. This chain uses TRBV6-1 with TRBJ1-5; TRBD1 matches at 7 bases. Per the germline V gene, CDR1 is MNHNS and CDR2 is SASEGT. The CDR3 runs to 16 residues.

This chain joins TRBV2 and TRBJ1-6; 8 nucleotides line up with TRBD1. The V and J ends lost 1 base and 7 bases, in that order; junction bases with no gene match: 3. The CDR3 has 15 residues. Germline CDR1 and CDR2: SNHLY and FYNNEI. CDR3 residues: CASSEEQGGNSPLHF. CDR3 DNA sequence: TGTGCCAGCAGTGAAGAACAGGGGGGGAATTCACCCCTCCACTTT.

V gene TRBV5-1 combines with J gene TRBJ1-2, with unresolved D. With 0 bases removed from V and 6 bases from J, the gap between germline ends came to 6 bases. This CDR3 has 12 residues. The germline CDR1 and CDR2 sequences are SGHRS and YFSETQ. The CDR3 here is CASSLVGDGYTF. The CDR3 region has the DNA TGCGCCAGCAGCTTGGTCGGGGATGGCTACACCTTC.